The following is a T cell receptor (beta chain) sequence with its context. The sample's time point: patch test 3, about 24 weeks after DPC sensitization. Treatment reported: therapeutic diphenylcyclopropenone sensitization with weekly scalp DPC. The study drew its donors from alopecia patients who were 18 to 70 years old and suitable for DPC. TCRdb recomputed calls from the RACE reads with MiXCR, one row per CDR3 protein. This table holds about 160,000 distinct CDR3 sequences, about a quarter found once. The data stem from a study of human T cells and chemical hapten exposure. The clonotype originates from a woman between 18 and 29 years old with alopecia areata. Some clones in this sample may be carry-over from other donors' samples. Material: whole blood, obtained in connection with sensitization to the hapten diphenylcyclopropenone (DPC).

CDR3 in DNA: TGTGCCAGCAGAGGGGGTGTCCCTACAATAAACTATGGCTACACCTTC. Amino acids: CASRGGVPTINYGYTF. The chain has TRBV27 and TRBJ1-2; TRBD1 is a possible D gene (6 bases). The germline gives CDR1 MNHEY, CDR2 SMNVEV (reference sequence). This CDR3 region has 16 residues. With 6 bases removed from V and 2 bases from J, the gap between germline ends came to 19 bases.